This T cell receptor (beta chain) was captured in a study of T cells after yellow fever vaccination. General observations from the study: In FACS-sorted repertoires, abundant clonotypes from the bulk population could appear as contaminants.

The sample holds many counts of this clonotype. Its antigen is unknown. Via MiXCR, TCRdb re-called the 5' RACE reads, giving one row per CDR3 protein. The sample lists about 210,000 distinct CDR3 sequences; approximately 6.7% were seen once. The germline V gene encodes CDR1 SGHDN and CDR2 FVKESK. Germline trimming cut 4 bases from V and 3 bases from J; bases unmatched to any gene: 7. The CDR3 sequence is 16 residues long. The specimen comprised CD4+ T cells sorted from PBMCs, sampled on the day of the yellow fever booster vaccination. V usage is TRBV14 and J usage is TRBJ2-2; 8 nucleotides align to TRBD1. This clonotype originated in a man aged 25-45 years who received the YFV17D yellow fever vaccine. The DNA of the CDR3 is TGTGCCAGCAGCCGACCGACAGGGGCCTACACCGGGGAGCTGTTTTTT. As protein: CASSRPTGAYTGELFF.